The 7 T cell receptor beta chains below come from one sample, sequenced in a study of tumor-infiltrating lymphocytes in primary liver carcinoma. Total RNA amounting to roughly 450 ng was the source from which TCR beta cDNA was made with a constant-region primer. What produced the TCR beta libraries was three nested multiplex PCR rounds using slightly modified ARM-PCR. Primers for the first two PCR rounds were TRBV1-TRBV30 forward primers and a C-beta reverse primer (roughly 10 cycles per round). Each CDR3 protein gets one entry after TCRdb re-called the multiplex PCR reads with MiXCR. The data contain over 250,000 distinct CDR3 sequences, around 50% of them seen just once; the ten biggest clones take up over 15%. Blood RNA came from unsorted whole blood; germline DNA was also extracted. Material: peripheral blood. Source of these receptors: a woman aged 25-40 years with primary liver carcinoma and hepatitis B virus infection.

Notes on this clonotype: A much bigger clone sits one base away, suggesting this may be a read error. The chain is built from TRBV11-3 and TRBJ2-2; 8 nucleotides agree with TRBD2. Germline V lookup: CDR1 SGHNT, CDR2 YENEEA. V lost 5 bases to trimming and J lost 1 base; unmatched junction nucleotides: 12. The CDR3 totals 18 residues. The CDR3 DNA sequence: TGTGCCAGCAGCCCTCAATCGGGACTAGAGGGGAACACCGGGGAGCTGTTTTTT. It is translated as CASSPQSGLEGNTGELFF.

This clonotype appeared a few times. The chain joins TRBV6-5 to TRBJ1-2; D uncertain. V was pared by 4 bases and J by 0 bases, with 12 bases between. The germline V gene encodes CDR1 MNHEY and CDR2 SVGAGI. There are 15 residues in the CDR3. The CDR3 region is CASSSPREANYGYTF. CDR3 in DNA: TGTGCCAGCAGTTCACCCCGGGAGGCTAACTATGGCTACACCTTC.

This clonotype was counted only a few times. Mismatch with germline at one junction end may stem from a read error. V usage is TRBV12-3 or TRBV12-4 and J usage is TRBJ2-7; possible D gene TRBD1, 6 bases. The CDR3 loop spans 13 amino acids. The CDR3 nucleotides read TGTGCCAGCAGCCTCGGACAGCTCTACGAGCGGTACTTC. Translated, it gives CASSLGQLYERYF.

This sequence joins TRBV7-9 and TRBJ1-2, with D possibly being TRBD1 (5 bases). Between the trimmed V and J ends, which lost 5 bases and 3 bases, there was a span of 13 bases. CDR1 is SEHNR and CDR2 is FQNEAQ in the germline V gene (reference sequence). The CDR3 spans 14 residues. CDR3 in amino acids: CASSITRGDYGYTF. Here the CDR3 DNA reads TGTGCCAGCAGCATCACAAGGGGCGACTATGGCTACACCTTC.

In its sample, this clonotype was seen a few times. The chain employs TRBV6-6 and TRBJ2-3; 8 bases are shared with TRBD2. This CDR3 is built from 18 residues. Germline CDR1 MNHNY, CDR2 SVGAGI (reference sequence). Trimming took 0 bases from V and 4 from J; bases not matched to a gene: 12. Here the CDR3 reads CASSYSPLAGGKADTQYF. Here the CDR3 DNA reads TGTGCCAGCAGTTACTCGCCCCTGGCGGGAGGAAAGGCAGATACGCAGTATTTT.

Comment on this clonotype: A much larger clone is a single base away; this may be a read error. This chain uses TRBV6-5 with TRBJ2-1; weak D call: TRBD2 (6 bases). CDR1 is MNHEY, CDR2 SVGAGI, per germline. The CDR3 is made up of 13 amino acids. V lost 5 bases, J lost 10 bases, and 15 bases lay in between. The CDR3 nucleotides are TGTGCCAGCAGTCCCACGGGAGCTGGCGAGCAGTTCTTC. Translating it yields CASSPTGAGEQFF.

A remark on this clonotype: Relative to the germline gene, one junction end is altered; a read error may explain this. The gene calls are TRBV6-5 and TRBJ2-3, with unresolved D. CDR1 MNHEY and CDR2 SVGAGI come from the germline V gene. The CDR3 loop spans 15 amino acids. For the CDR3, the DNA is TGTGCCAGCAGCAACGGGCCTCGAGACACATATACGCAGTATTTT. Residues: CASSNGPRDTYTQYF.